Sequencing of this T cell receptor (delta chain) was carried out in a study of human gamma delta and Vdelta1 T cells. To note about this clone: The protein that TCRdb holds for this DNA derives from a much larger clone and differs from the translated DNA at residue 3, which likely indicates a read error; the protein shown here is translated from the DNA.

CDR1 is GEAIGNYY and CDR2 is EKD in the germline V gene. CDR3 length: 16 residues. TCRdb called clones from the PCR reads again using CATT. The sample lists 6,500 or so delta-chain clones; roughly 10% were seen once. The sequence was collected from a human donor in good health. Sequenced sample: naive CD27+ Vdelta1 gamma-delta T cells from blood. The chain employs TRDV2 and TRDJ1; TRDD3 matches at 8 bases. The CDR3 DNA reads as TGTGCCCGTGACACCCGTATACTGGGGGTCCCTCTTAAACTCATCTTT. Encoded protein: CARDTRILGVPLKLIF.